Detailed here is one T cell receptor beta chain. A much bigger clone sits one base away, suggesting this may be a read error. CDR3 length: 14 amino acids. Per the germline V gene, CDR1 is SGHRS and CDR2 is YFSETQ. TCRdb ran MiXCR on the 5' RACE reads and lists one entry per CDR3 protein. Of about 64,000 distinct CDR3 sequences detected, approximately 23% appear once; the ten largest clones hold approximately 3.1%. The sequenced material came from memory CD4+ T cells sorted from a lymph node. Described subset: memory CD4+ T cells, CD4+CD45RO+CD25-. V usage is TRBV5-1 and J usage is TRBJ2-1, with D maybe TRBD2 (5 bases). The TCR sequence derives from a female donor with breast cancer. The CDR3 nucleotides read TGCGCCAGCAGCTTGGATAGCGAGAACAATGAGCAGTGCTTC. This gives the protein CASSLDSENNEQCF.